Each of the 22 T cell receptor beta chains below was sequenced from the same sample in a study of OX40 agonist ivuxolimab in advanced cancers. Clones were sequenced by immunoSEQ multiplex PCR, and TCRdb holds only the in-frame ones, with some missing. Seen here are 70,000 to 90,000 clones, about 89% observed once, and the top ten hold more than 7%. The material was CD4+ or CD8+ T cells sorted from blood, obtained in a trial of the OX40 agonist ivuxolimab. The receptors shown here come from an adult with an advanced solid tumor such as melanoma, head and neck, liver or kidney cancer.

This clone was recorded a few times. The chain couples TRBV5-5 to TRBJ2-2; 7 bases match TRBD1. The germline V gene encodes CDR1 SGHKS and CDR2 YYEKEE (reference sequence). This CDR3 spans 15 amino acids. V shed 3 bases, J shed 7 bases, and the junction held 9 bases outside the gene matches. CDR3 DNA sequence: TGTGCCAGCAGCTACGGGGACAGCATAGGCGGGGAGCTGTTTTTT. This codes for CASSYGDSIGGELFF.

This chain links TRBV4-1 with TRBJ1-1, with D uncertain. This CDR3 is built from 14 residues. Germline CDR1 is MGHRA and CDR2 is YSYEKL. Trimming cost V 1 base and J 4 bases, with 10 bases left between them. The CDR3 region has the DNA TGCGCCAGCAGCCAAGTGACCGGATCCACTGAAGCTTTCTTT. Translating gives CASSQVTGSTEAFF.

V gene TRBV30 combines with J gene TRBJ1-1; the D is unclear. V gave up 0 bases and J gave up 1 base, with 18 bases separating them. This CDR3 has 17 residues. Looked up from germline, CDR1 is GTSNPN and CDR2 is SVGIG (reference sequence). In nucleotides, the CDR3 is TGTGCCTGGAGTGTAGGTTCAGCAGCCGTGGGGAACACTGAAGCTTTCTTT. Residues: CAWSVGSAAVGNTEAFF.

The chain links TRBV9 to TRBJ1-5; D remains unclear. The V end was cut by 3 bases, the J end by 6 bases, with 16 bases between. The CDR3 is 15 residues long. Germline values: CDR1 SGDLS, CDR2 YYNGEE. For the CDR3, the DNA is TGTGCCAGCAGCGCCTCAACGGGGTCAGGTCAGCCCCAGCATTTT. Translation gives CASSASTGSGQPQHF.

The chain is built from TRBV2 and TRBJ1-2, with TRBD1 as a possible D gene (5 bases). V shed 5 bases and J shed 3 bases, with 13 bases lying between them. The CDR3 is 14 residues long. Germline V lookup: CDR1 SNHLY, CDR2 FYNNEI. CDR3 sequence: CASSSGQRYYGYTF. The CDR3 coding sequence is TGTGCCAGCAGTTCGGGGCAGCGATACTATGGCTACACCTTC.

The chain combines TRBV29-1 with TRBJ2-5; 11 nucleotides agree with TRBD2. The germline V gene has CDR1 SQVTM and CDR2 ANQGSEA. This CDR3 is 16 amino acids long. V lost 4 bases to trimming and J lost 4 bases; unmatched junction nucleotides: 11. The CDR3 nucleotides are TGCAGCGTTGTTTTAGCGGGAGGGAGGGGGTTAGAGACCCAGTACTTC. As protein: CSVVLAGGRGLETQYF.

The V and J genes are TRBV13 and TRBJ2-3; weak D call: TRBD2 (5 bases). The V and J ends lost 6 bases and 5 bases respectively, with 9 bases between them. The CDR3 is 12 residues long. Germline-derived CDR1 and CDR2 are PRHDT and FYEKMQ (reference sequence). CDR3 in DNA: TGTGCCAGCAGTTCCGCGGGAGATACGCAGTATTTT. Translation: CASSSAGDTQYF.

The chain combines TRBV28 with TRBJ1-2; 7 nucleotides agree with TRBD1. Germline CDR1 reads MDHEN; CDR2 reads SYDVKM. The CDR3 has 11 amino acids. V was pared by 6 bases and J by 8 bases, with 3 bases of the junction left unmatched. CDR3 region: CASRTGLGYTF. Here the CDR3 DNA reads TGTGCCAGCAGGACAGGGTTGGGCTACACCTTC.

The rearrangement uses TRBV6-1 and TRBJ2-1; D gene uncertain. The germline V and J ends were trimmed by 2 bases and 6 bases, with 11 bases remaining between them. The germline gives CDR1 MNHNS, CDR2 SASEGT. The CDR3 runs to 14 residues. The CDR3 here is CASSERVMGNEQFF. CDR3 nucleotide sequence: TGTGCCAGCAGTGAAAGGGTAATGGGCAATGAGCAGTTCTTC.

This chain uses TRBV2 with TRBJ2-3; the match to TRBD1 covers 9 bases. The CDR3 spans 14 residues. V was clipped by 6 bases and J by 4 bases; unmatched bases: 5. Germline-derived CDR1 and CDR2 are SNHLY and FYNNEI. In DNA form, the CDR3 reads TGTGCCAGCAGAATACAGGGGGCCGCAGATACGCAGTATTTT. Protein product: CASRIQGAADTQYF. Combining the CDR3 with reference TRBV2 and TRBJ2-3 gives the whole variable domain EPEVTQTPSHQVTQMGQEVILRCVPISNHLYFYWYRQILGQKVEFLVSFYNNEISEKSEIFDDQFSVERPDGSNFTLKIRSTKLEDSAMYFCASRIQGAADTQYFGPGTRLTVL.

Only a few counts were recorded for this clone. The chain has TRBV6-5 and TRBJ1-5; D is undetermined. Per the germline V gene, CDR1 is MNHEY and CDR2 is SVGAGI. The CDR3 has 13 amino acids. V was clipped by 0 bases and J by 7 bases, with 7 bases between them. The DNA of the CDR3 is TGTGCCAGCAGTTACTCGGTAAGCCAGCCCCAGCATTTT. Protein product: CASSYSVSQPQHF.

This clone was counted once. This chain connects TRBV19 to TRBJ1-5; D remains ambiguous. Germline-derived CDR1 and CDR2 are LNHDA and SQIVND (reference sequence). The CDR3 contains 14 residues. The V and J ends lost 3 bases and 1 base respectively, with 7 bases between them. Here the CDR3 DNA reads TGTGCCAGTAGTATTCTGGTAAGCAATCAGCCCCAGCATTTT. This gives the protein CASSILVSNQPQHF.

The rearrangement links TRBV19 to TRBJ1-2; D gene uncertain. Trimming took 6 bases from V and 5 from J, leaving 7 bases between them. CDR3 size: 11 residues. From germline, CDR1 is LNHDA and CDR2 SQIVND (reference sequence). The CDR3 DNA sequence: TGTGCCAGTAGGTCGGGTTATGGCTACACCTTC. This encodes CASRSGYGYTF. Complete variable domain (other parts from reference TRBV19 and TRBJ1-2): DGGITQSPKYLFRKEGQNVTLSCEQNLNHDAMYWYRQDPGQGLRLIYYSQIVNDFQKGDIAEGYSVSREKKESFPLTVTSAQKNPTAFYLCASRSGYGYTFGSGTRLTVV.

This clone was detected only a few times. The rearrangement links TRBV7-9 to TRBJ2-2; the D call may be TRBD1 or TRBD2 (6 bases each). This CDR3 is built from 17 residues. Germline V CDR1 and CDR2: SEHNR, FQNEAQ (reference sequence). V lost 0 bases, J lost 5 bases, and 16 bases lay in between. The CDR3 coding sequence is TGTGCCAGCAGCTTAGCCCTAATACAGGGACTTACCGGGGAGCTGTTTTTT. It specifies CASSLALIQGLTGELFF. Using reference TRBV7-9 and TRBJ2-2 for the parts outside the CDR3, the full variable domain is DTGVSQNPRHKITKRGQNVTFRCDPISEHNRLYWYRQTLGQGPEFLTYFQNEAQLEKSRLLSDRFSAERPKGSFSTLEIQRTEQGDSAMYLCASSLALIQGLTGELFFGEGSRLTVL.

This clone was counted a single time. The rearrangement joins TRBV27 to TRBJ2-3; 8 bases align to TRBD1. The length of the CDR3 is 15 residues. Germline assignment: CDR1 MNHEY and CDR2 SMNVEV (reference sequence). After removal of 5 bases from V and 2 bases from J, the junction contained 6 bases not matched to a gene. The CDR3 nucleotides read TGTGCCAGCAGTCCCGGACAGGGACTCACAGATACGCAGTATTTT. It translates to CASSPGQGLTDTQYF.

This chain links TRBV27 with TRBJ1-1; the D is unclear. The germline gives CDR1 MNHEY, CDR2 SMNVEV (reference sequence). The CDR3 has 16 amino acids. Trimming left V 4 bases short and J 2 bases short, with 17 bases between. The CDR3 DNA reads TGTGCCAGCAGTTCTAAAGGGCTGAAGGGAAACACTGAAGCTTTCTTT. Encoded protein: CASSSKGLKGNTEAFF.

The chain couples TRBV28 to TRBJ2-5, with 8 positions matching TRBD1. CDR3 size: 13 residues. The ends lost 6 bases at V and 7 bases at J; junction bases unmatched: 7. Germline-derived CDR1 and CDR2 are MDHEN and SYDVKM. CDR3 region: CASSGTGRGTQYF. The DNA of the CDR3 is TGTGCCAGCAGCGGGACAGGCCGGGGGACCCAGTACTTC.

This chain links TRBV7-2 with TRBJ1-2, with 9 bases identical to TRBD1. V lost 4 bases, J lost 4 bases, and 1 base stayed unmatched. Germline V gene sequence: CDR1 SGHTA, CDR2 FQGNSA. This CDR3 spans 13 amino acids. CDR3 residues: CASSSGQGYGYTF. The CDR3 DNA reads as TGTGCCAGCAGCTCGGGACAGGGCTATGGCTACACCTTC.

V usage is TRBV15 and J usage is TRBJ1-2, with TRBD1 matching 7 bases. This CDR3 contains 15 residues. The ends lost 3 bases at V and 5 bases at J; junction bases unmatched: 9. Germline lookup yields CDR1 LNHNV and CDR2 YYDKDF (reference sequence). The CDR3 sequence: CATSSKGDRLYGYTF. CDR3 DNA sequence: TGTGCCACCAGCAGCAAAGGGGACAGACTTTATGGCTACACCTTC. Variable domain in full (rest from reference TRBV15 and TRBJ1-2): DAMVIQNPRYQVTQFGKPVTLSCSQTLNHNVMYWYQQKSSQAPKLLFHYYDKDFNNEADTPDNFQSRRPNTSFCFLDIRSPGLGDTAMYLCATSSKGDRLYGYTFGSGTRLTVV.

V and J are TRBV28 and TRBJ2-1, with a possible D match to TRBD2 (5 bases). The CDR3 extends over 12 amino acids. CDR1 MDHEN and CDR2 SYDVKM come from the germline V gene. The CDR3 here is CAAAWPDYEQFF. The CDR3 DNA reads as TGTGCGGCGGCGTGGCCGGACTATGAGCAGTTCTTC.

This clone has a single count. The chain couples TRBV7-9 to TRBJ1-1; D may be TRBD1 (5 bases). V gave up 1 base and J gave up 6 bases, with 12 bases separating them. CDR3 length: 14 residues. Germline V gene data show CDR1 as SEHNR and CDR2 as FQNEAQ (reference sequence). CDR3 loop: CASSLVRGFSEAFF. CDR3 coding DNA: TGTGCCAGCAGCTTAGTTCGGGGCTTTTCTGAAGCTTTCTTT.

The chain uses TRBV29-1 and TRBJ1-2; 8 bases match TRBD1. J gave up 4 bases and V 7 bases, and 11 bases lay outside the gene matches. Per germline, CDR1 SQVTM and CDR2 ANQGSEA. This CDR3 is built from 14 residues. For the CDR3, the DNA is TGCAGCGCTATATCGGGGCAGGGGGCCTATGGCTACACCTTC. Residues: CSAISGQGAYGYTF.